This T cell receptor beta chain was identified during a study of CD8+CD57+ T cells in acquired aplastic anemia. Sequencing was done on patients that had shown CD8+CD57+ cell expansion by flow cytometry. Researchers used genomic DNA as the template to profile TCR beta VDJ and CDR3. Using its own MiXCR run on the reads, TCRdb lists one record per CDR3 protein. The sample yields 150,000 to 200,000 distinct CDR3 sequences, less than 60% seen once. The sequence was obtained from a human donor with aplastic anemia. The sample was sorted CD4+, CD8+, or CD8+CD57+ T cells (not recorded which) from PBMCs.

The CDR3 spells CASSHLGLAGARAGELFF. As DNA, the CDR3 is TGTGCCAGCAGTCATCTCGGACTAGCGGGAGCAAGAGCCGGGGAGCTGTTTTTT. The chain is built from TRBV6-1 and TRBJ2-2; the match to TRBD2 covers 13 bases. This CDR3 is built from 18 residues. Per the germline V gene, CDR1 is MNHNS and CDR2 is SASEGT. After removal of 5 bases from V and 6 bases from J, the junction contained 12 bases not matched to a gene.